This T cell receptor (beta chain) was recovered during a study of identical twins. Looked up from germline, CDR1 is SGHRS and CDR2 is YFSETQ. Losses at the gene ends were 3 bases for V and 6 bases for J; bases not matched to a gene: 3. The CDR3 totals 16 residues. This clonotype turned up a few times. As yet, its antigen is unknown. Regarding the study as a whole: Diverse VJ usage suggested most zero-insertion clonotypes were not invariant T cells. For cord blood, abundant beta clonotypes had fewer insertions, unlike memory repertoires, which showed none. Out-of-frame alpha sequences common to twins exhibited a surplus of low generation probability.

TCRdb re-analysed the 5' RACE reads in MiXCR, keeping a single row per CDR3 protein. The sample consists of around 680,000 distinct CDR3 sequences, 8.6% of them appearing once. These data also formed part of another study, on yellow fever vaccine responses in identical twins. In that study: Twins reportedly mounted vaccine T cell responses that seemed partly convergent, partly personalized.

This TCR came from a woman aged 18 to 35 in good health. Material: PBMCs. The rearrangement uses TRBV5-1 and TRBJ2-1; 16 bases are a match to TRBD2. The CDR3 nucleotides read TGCGCCAGCAGCTCGGGACTAGCGGGGGGGCTCAATGAGCAGTTCTTC. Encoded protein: CASSSGLAGGLNEQFF.